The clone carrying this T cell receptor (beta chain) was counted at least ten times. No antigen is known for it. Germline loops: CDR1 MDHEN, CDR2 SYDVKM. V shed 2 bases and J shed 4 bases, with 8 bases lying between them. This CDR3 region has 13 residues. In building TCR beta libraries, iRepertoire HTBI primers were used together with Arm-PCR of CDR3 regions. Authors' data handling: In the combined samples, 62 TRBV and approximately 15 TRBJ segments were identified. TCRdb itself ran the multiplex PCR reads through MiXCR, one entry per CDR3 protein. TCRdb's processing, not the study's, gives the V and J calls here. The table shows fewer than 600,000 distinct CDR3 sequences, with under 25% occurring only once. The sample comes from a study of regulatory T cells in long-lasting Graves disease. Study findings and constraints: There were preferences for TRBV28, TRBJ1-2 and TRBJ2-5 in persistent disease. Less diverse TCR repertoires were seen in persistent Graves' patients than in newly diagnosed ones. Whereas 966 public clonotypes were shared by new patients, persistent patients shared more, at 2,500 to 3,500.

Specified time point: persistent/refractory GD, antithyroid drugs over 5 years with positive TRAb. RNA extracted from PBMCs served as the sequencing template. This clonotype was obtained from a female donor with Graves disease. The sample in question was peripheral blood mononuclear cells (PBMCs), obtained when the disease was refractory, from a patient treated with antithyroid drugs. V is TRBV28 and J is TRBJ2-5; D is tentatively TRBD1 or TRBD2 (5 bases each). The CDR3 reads CASSLGGIETQYF. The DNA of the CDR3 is TGTGCCAGCAGTTTAGGGGGAATAGAGACCCAGTACTTC.